This TCR beta chain came from a study of PD-1 blockade in classical Hodgkin lymphoma. Regarding the study as a whole: What drove the repertoire differences, possibly disease activity or prior therapy, has not been defined. Reported findings placed baseline TCR diversity lower in newly diagnosed patients (compared with healthy donors).

All patients experienced relapse after autologous stem cell transplantation, and brentuximab vedotin exposure was variable. Per the germline V gene, CDR1 is SQVTM and CDR2 is ANQGSEA. CDR3 length: 11 amino acids. V was shortened by 4 bases and J by 4 bases, with 6 bases between the two germline ends. Remarks on this clone: Its specificity is not known.

Profiled with immunoSEQ multiplex PCR; TCRdb holds only in-frame clones, not every one. Seen here are about 17,000 clones, around 72% observed once, and the top ten hold roughly 4.4%. Sequencing was performed on peripheral blood mononuclear cells (PBMCs), taken at baseline. The source of this sequence is a human donor with classical Hodgkin lymphoma. V gene TRBV29-1 combines with J gene TRBJ2-3; D call uncertain. The CDR3 bases are TGCAGCGTTGCCCTTCCAGATACGCAGTATTTT. Protein product: CSVALPDTQYF.